The count of the clone carrying this TCR beta chain is one. Its antigen is unidentified. The sample comes from a study of shared clonotypes between healthy human individuals. Study-level results: Exclusively blood specimens were collected; tissue repertoires likely differ.

Generated by immunoSEQ multiplex PCR, the TCRdb table keeps only in-frame clones and is missing some. The table has 700,000 or so clones, about two thirds seen once; the top ten hold about 1.8%. CDR3 length equals 13 residues. The V end was cut by 8 bases, the J end by 2 bases, with 10 bases between. The V gene's germline CDR1 is MDHEN and CDR2 SYDVKM. What was sequenced was memory CD4+ T cells sorted from blood. Subset meaning: CD45RA-negative fraction. The TCR comes from a young woman in good health. This chain joins TRBV28 and TRBJ1-3; maybe TRBD1 (5 bases). CDR3 sequence: CASGRVPGNTIYF. CDR3 DNA: TGTGCCAGCGGCAGGGTTCCTGGAAACACCATATATTTT.